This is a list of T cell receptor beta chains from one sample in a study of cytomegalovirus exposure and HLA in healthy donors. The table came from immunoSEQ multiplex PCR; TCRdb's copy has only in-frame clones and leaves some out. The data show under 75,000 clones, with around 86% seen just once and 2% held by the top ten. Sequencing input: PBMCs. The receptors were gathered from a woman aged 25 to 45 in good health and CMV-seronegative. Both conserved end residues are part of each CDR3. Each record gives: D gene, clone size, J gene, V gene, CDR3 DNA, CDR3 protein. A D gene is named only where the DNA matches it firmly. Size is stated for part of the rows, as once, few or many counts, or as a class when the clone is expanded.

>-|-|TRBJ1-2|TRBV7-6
TGTGCCAGCAGCTTAGGAAACAGTGAGAGCTATGGCTACACCTTC
CASSLGNSESYGYTF
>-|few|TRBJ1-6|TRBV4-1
TGCGCCAGCAGCCAATCCGCGGGCAGGGGCCTTAATTCACCCCTCCACTTT
CASSQSAGRGLNSPLHF
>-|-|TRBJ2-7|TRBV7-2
TGTGCCAGCAGCTTAGTCCAGGGATCCTACGAGCAGTACTTC
CASSLVQGSYEQYF
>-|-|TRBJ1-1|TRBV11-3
TGTGCCAGCAGCTCGCTCTACGAGGCGACTGAAGCTTTCTTT
CASSSLYEATEAFF
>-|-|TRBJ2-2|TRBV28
TGTGCCAGCAGAAAGGAGGGAAACACCGGGGAGCTGTTTTTT
CASRKEGNTGELFF
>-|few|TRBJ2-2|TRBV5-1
TGCGCCAGCAGCCCAGGCAGACCGAACACCGGGGAGCTGTTTTTT
CASSPGRPNTGELFF
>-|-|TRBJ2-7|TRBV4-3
TGCGCCAGCAGCCAAGTTACAGGGAAATTATACTTC
CASSQVTGKLYF
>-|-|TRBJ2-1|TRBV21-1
TGTGCCAGCAGCCACGGGACAGCCGGGAGCTCCTACAATGAGCAGTTCTTC
CASSHGTAGSSYNEQFF
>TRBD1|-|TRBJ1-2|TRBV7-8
TGTGCCAGCAGCTTAGCGGTGACAGGGGTTGGGGACTATGGCTACACCTTC
CASSLAVTGVGDYGYTF
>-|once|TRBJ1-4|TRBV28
TGTGCCAGCAGTTCTCCGAATGAAAAACTGTTTTTT
CASSSPNEKLFF
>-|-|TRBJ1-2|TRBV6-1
TGTGCCAGCAGTGGGTCCCAGGGTAACTATGGCTACACCTTC
CASSGSQGNYGYTF
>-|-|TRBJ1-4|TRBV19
TGTGCCAGTAGTATGGTACAAACTAATGAAAAACTGTTTTTT
CASSMVQTNEKLFF
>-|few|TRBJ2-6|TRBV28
TGTGCCAGCAGTCCCGGGGGATTCTCTGGGGCCAACGTCCTGACTTTC
CASSPGGFSGANVLTF
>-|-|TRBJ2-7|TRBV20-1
TGCAGTGCTAGAAGACTGAGCGAGCAGTACTTC
CSARRLSEQYF
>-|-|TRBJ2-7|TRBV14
TGTGCCAGCAGCCAAGAAGAGTACTGGCAGTACTTC
CASSQEEYWQYF
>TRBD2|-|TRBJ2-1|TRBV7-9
TGTTCCAGCAGCTTAGTAAGGGCTAGCGGGAGGTCCTACAATGAGCAGTTCTTC
CSSSLVRASGRSYNEQFF
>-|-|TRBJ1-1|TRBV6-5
TGTGCCAGCGCAGCGCGTCCGAACACTGAAGCTTTCTTT
CASAARPNTEAFF
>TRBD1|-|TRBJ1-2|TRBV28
TGTGCCAGCACCCCTGGTTCGACAGGGGGTTGGGGCTACACCTTC
CASTPGSTGGWGYTF
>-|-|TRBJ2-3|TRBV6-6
TGTGCCAGCAGTTCGTTCTCCACAGATACGCAGTATTTT
CASSSFSTDTQYF
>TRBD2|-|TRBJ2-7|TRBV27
TGTGCCAGCAGTAGGGGACTAGCGGGGGTCTACGAGCAGTACTTC
CASSRGLAGVYEQYF
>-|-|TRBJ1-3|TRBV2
TGTGCCAGCAGTGGGGGGGTCTCTGGAAACACCATATATTTT
CASSGGVSGNTIYF
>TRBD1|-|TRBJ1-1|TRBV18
TGTGCCAGCTCACCGACAAAAGGGAAACAGGGGGCAAATACTGAAGCTTTCTTT
CASSPTKGKQGANTEAFF
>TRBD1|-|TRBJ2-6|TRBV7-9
TGTGCCAGCAGCCCTACAGGGGGCCGTGGGGCCAACGTCCTGACTTTC
CASSPTGGRGANVLTF
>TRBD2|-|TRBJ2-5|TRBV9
TGTGCCAGCAGCCTTGCTAGCGGGAGAAAAGAGACCCAGTACTTC
CASSLASGRKETQYF
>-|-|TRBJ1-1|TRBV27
TGTGCCAGCAGTTTATTCCCGACAGAAAACACTGAAGCTTTCTTT
CASSLFPTENTEAFF
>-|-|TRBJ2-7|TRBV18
TGTGCCAGCTCACCCAAAGACGGGGACGAGCAGTACTTC
CASSPKDGDEQYF
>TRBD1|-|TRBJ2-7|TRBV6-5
TGTGCCAGCAGGCCGGGGACAGGGGACTCCGGCGAGCAGTACTTC
CASRPGTGDSGEQYF
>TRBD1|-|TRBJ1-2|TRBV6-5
TGTGCCAGCACGCCATTACAGGGGAACGGCTACACCTTC
CASTPLQGNGYTF
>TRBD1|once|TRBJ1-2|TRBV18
TGTGCCAGCTCACCAACACCGGACAGGAGAATTGGCTACACCTTC
CASSPTPDRRIGYTF
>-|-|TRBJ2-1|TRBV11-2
TGTGCCAGCAGCTTAGAGCGGGGCCGAGGAAATGAGCAGTTCTTC
CASSLERGRGNEQFF
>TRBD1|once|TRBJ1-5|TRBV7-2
TGTGCCAGCAGCCCACCAGGGACAGGGAGGAATCAGCCCCAGCATTTT
CASSPPGTGRNQPQHF
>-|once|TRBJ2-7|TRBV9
TGTGCCAGCAGCGTAGCGACGGTCCCTAGTGACGAGCAGTACTTC
CASSVATVPSDEQYF
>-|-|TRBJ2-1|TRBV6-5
TGTGCCAGCACCATAAGGGGGGGTGGTGAGCAGTTCTTC
CASTIRGGGEQFF
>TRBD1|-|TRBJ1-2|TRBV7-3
TGTGCCAGCAGCTTACAGGGGGGTGATGGCTACACCTTC
CASSLQGGDGYTF
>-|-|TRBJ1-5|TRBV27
TGTGCCAGCAGTTTCTCAGCTAGTGGGGGCGGGCAGCCCCAGCATTTT
CASSFSASGGGQPQHF
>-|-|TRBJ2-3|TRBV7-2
TGTGCCAGCAGCTTACAAAGCGGGAGCACAGATACGCAGTATTTT
CASSLQSGSTDTQYF
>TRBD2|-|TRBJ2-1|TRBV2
TGTGCCAGCAGTGCGGTTAGCGGGAGCAATGAGCAGTTCTTC
CASSAVSGSNEQFF
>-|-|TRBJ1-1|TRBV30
TGTGCCTGGAGTACCCAGGGGAACACTGAAGCTTTCTTT
CAWSTQGNTEAFF
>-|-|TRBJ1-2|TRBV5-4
TGTGCCAGCAGCTTGGCCGACAGGCGTCTCTTC
CASSLADRRLF
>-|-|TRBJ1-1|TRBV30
TGTGCCTGCCCTCGAGACTCGAACACTGAAGCTTTCTTT
CACPRDSNTEAFF
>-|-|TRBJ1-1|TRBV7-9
TGTGCCAGCAGCTTACTCCTTTGGAACACTGAAGCTTTCTTT
CASSLLLWNTEAFF
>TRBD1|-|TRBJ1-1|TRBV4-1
TGCGCCAGCAGCCAAGGCGTCGGGAGGGGGCGAAGCAACACTGAAGCTTTCTTT
CASSQGVGRGRSNTEAFF
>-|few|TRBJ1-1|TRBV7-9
TGTGCCAGCAGCAACAAGAACACTGAAGCTTTCTTT
CASSNKNTEAFF
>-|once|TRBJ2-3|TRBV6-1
TGTGCCAGCAGTACTACTAGTGCTAGCACAGATACGCAGTATTTT
CASSTTSASTDTQYF
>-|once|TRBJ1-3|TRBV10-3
TGTGCCATCAGGCCGAGCTCTGGAAACACCATATATTTT
CAIRPSSGNTIYF
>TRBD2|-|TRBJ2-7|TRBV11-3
TGTGCCAGCAGCCCGTCGGACAGGGGGGGCCCTAGCGGGAGGGGCGAGCAGTACTTC
CASSPSDRGGPSGRGEQYF
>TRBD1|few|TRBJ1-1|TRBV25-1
TGTGCCAGCAGTACAGGGGACATTGGTGAAGCTTTCTTT
CASSTGDIGEAFF
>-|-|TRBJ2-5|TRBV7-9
TGTTCCAGCAGCTCCCGAGGGGAGTTAGGAGGGTACCAAGAGACCCAGTACTTC
CSSSSRGELGGYQETQYF
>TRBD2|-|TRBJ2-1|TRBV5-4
TGTGCCAGCAGCTTGGGCGGGAGTTACTACAATGAGCAGTTCTTC
CASSLGGSYYNEQFF
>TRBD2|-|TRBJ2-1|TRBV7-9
TGTGCCAGCAGCCCCCCGGGACTAGCGGACCTTTACAATGAGCAGTTCTTC
CASSPPGLADLYNEQFF
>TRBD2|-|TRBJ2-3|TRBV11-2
TGTGCCAGCAGCTCCACGACTAGCAGAGACTCCTATACGCAGTATTTT
CASSSTTSRDSYTQYF
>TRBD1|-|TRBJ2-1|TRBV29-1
TGCAGCGTTGAAGCGAGACAGGGGACCCATCAGTACAATGAGCAGTTCTTC
CSVEARQGTHQYNEQFF
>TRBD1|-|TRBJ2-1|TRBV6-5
TGTGCCAGCAGCGCCGCACAGGGGGTGAATGAGCAGTTCTTC
CASSAAQGVNEQFF
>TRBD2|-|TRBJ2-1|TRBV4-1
TGCGCCAGCAGCCAAGGGCTAGCGGGAGGGTTGAGCTCCTACAATGAGCAGTTCTTC
CASSQGLAGGLSSYNEQFF